This record covers a single T cell receptor beta chain. Antigen unknown. This specimen comes from a study of cytomegalovirus exposure and HLA in healthy donors. The CDR3 spans 13 residues. CDR1 is SNHLY, CDR2 FYNNEI, per germline. The J segment lost 5 bases and the V segment lost 8 bases, leaving 3 bases of the junction unmatched. Study observations and caveats: From TCR beta sequences, most subjects' HLA-A and HLA-B alleles were reportedly predicted accurately. A later analysis found TCR association rates differed by HLA locus, highest for DRB1 and lowest for HLA-C.

The study ran its PCR with 60 Vbeta and 13 Jbeta primers. Methods used by the authors: Unique TCR beta chains numbered approximately 80 million in a later analysis, with around 10 million shared. Profiling relied on immunoSEQ multiplex PCR, and the TCRdb table lists in-frame clones only, not all of them. Clone size and V and J calls were adopted from that table, with D and trimming inferred from the DNA. The sample consists of 150,000 to 200,000 clones, approximately 70% of them appearing once. Sequencing was carried out using PBMCs. The chain carries TRBV2 and TRBJ1-6; 7 bases align to TRBD1. This clonotype was obtained from a woman aged 25-40 years in good health and CMV-seronegative. The CDR3 nucleotides are TGTGCCAGCCCCGGGACAGATAATTCACCCCTCCACTTT. Residues: CASPGTDNSPLHF.